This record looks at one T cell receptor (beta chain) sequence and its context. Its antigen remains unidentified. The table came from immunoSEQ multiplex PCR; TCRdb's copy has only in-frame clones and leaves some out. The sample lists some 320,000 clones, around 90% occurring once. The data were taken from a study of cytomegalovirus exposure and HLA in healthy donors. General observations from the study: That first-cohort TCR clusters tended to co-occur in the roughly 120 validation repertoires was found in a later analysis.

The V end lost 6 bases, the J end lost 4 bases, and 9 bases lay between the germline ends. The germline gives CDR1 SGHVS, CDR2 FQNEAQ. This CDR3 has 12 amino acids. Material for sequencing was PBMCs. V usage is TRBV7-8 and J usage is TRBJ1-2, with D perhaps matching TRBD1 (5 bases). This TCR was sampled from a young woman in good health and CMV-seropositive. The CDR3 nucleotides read TGTGCCAGCAGGGGGGAAGGCTATGGCTACACCTTC. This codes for CASRGEGYGYTF. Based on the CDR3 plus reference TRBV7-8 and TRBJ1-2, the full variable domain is GAGVSQSPRYKVAKRGQDVALRCDPISGHVSLFWYQQALGQGPEFLTYFQNEAQLDKSGLPSDRFFAERPEGSVSTLKIQRTQQEDSAVYLCASRGEGYGYTFGSGTRLTVV.